This T cell receptor (beta chain) was observed in a study of CD8 T cells in ankylosing spondylitis. Notes on the study in general: The study identified a TCR beta motif of under 10 highly homologous variants that appeared characteristic of ankylosing spondylitis blood.

This clonotype was counted a few times. What it binds is unknown. Researchers built TCR beta libraries using quantitative 5'-RACE with molecular barcodes. TCRdb processed the 5' RACE reads anew with MiXCR; each CDR3 protein has one entry. The sample records hundreds of thousands of distinct CDR3 sequences, about a sixth being singletons. The germline V gene encodes CDR1 SGHTA and CDR2 FQGNSA. This CDR3 spans 16 amino acids. The junction had 13 bases not matched to a gene; V was cut back by 5 bases and J by 9 bases. The rearrangement uses TRBV7-2 and TRBJ2-4; 10 bases are shared with TRBD1. The receptor was isolated from a male donor with ankylosing spondylitis. Sequencing used blood, either unsorted or a sorted T cell fraction (not recorded which). CDR3 sequence reads: CASSPRGTGVGSIQYF. The CDR3 DNA follows: TGTGCCAGCAGCCCAAGGGGGACAGGGGTAGGATCCATTCAGTACTTC.